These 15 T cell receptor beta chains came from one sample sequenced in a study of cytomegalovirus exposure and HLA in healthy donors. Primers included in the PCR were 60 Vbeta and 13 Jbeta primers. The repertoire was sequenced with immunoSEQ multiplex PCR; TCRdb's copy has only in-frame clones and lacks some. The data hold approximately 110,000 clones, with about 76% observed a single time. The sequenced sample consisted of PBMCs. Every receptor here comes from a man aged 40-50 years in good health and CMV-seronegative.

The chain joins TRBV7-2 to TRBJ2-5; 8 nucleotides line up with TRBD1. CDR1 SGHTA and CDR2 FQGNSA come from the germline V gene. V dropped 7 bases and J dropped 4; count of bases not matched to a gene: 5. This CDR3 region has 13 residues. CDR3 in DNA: TGTGCCAGCAATCGACAGGGGTCAGAGACCCAGTACTTC. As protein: CASNRQGSETQYF.

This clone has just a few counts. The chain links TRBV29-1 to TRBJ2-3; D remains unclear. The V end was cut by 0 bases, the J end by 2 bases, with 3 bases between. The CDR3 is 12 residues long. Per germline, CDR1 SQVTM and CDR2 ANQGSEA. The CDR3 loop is CSVEDNTDTQYF. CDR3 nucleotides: TGCAGCGTTGAAGACAACACAGATACGCAGTATTTT.

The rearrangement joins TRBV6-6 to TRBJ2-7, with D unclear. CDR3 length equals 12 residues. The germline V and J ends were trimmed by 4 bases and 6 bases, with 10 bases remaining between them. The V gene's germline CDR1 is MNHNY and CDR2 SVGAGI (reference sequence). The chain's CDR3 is CASSFTAPEQYF. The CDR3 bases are TGTGCCAGCAGTTTTACAGCTCCCGAGCAGTACTTC.

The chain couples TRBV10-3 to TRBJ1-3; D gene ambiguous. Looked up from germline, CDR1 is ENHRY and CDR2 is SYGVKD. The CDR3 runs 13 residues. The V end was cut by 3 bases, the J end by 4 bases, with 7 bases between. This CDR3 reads CAISEVRGNTIYF. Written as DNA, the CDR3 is TGTGCCATCAGTGAAGTCAGGGGAAACACCATATATTTT.

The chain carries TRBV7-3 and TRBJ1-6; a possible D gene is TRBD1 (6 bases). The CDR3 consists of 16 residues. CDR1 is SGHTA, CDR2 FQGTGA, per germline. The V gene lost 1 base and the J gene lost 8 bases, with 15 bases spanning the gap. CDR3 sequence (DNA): TGTGCCAGCAGCTTAAACCCTCGAGGGGGAGATTCACCCCTCCACTTT. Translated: CASSLNPRGGDSPLHF.

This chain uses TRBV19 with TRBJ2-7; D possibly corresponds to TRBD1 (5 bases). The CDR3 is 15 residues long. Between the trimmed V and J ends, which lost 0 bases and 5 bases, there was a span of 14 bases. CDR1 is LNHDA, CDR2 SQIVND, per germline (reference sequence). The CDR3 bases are TGTGCCAGTAGTATAGATGGGGCCAGGGCGGACGAGCAGTACTTC. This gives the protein CASSIDGARADEQYF.

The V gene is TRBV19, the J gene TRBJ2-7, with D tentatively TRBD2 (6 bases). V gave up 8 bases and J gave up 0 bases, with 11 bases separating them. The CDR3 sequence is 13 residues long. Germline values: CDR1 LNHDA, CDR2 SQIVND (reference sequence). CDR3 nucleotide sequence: TGTGCCAGTGGCAGGAGGGACTCCTACGAGCAGTACTTC. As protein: CASGRRDSYEQYF. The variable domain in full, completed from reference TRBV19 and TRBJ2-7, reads DGGITQSPKYLFRKEGQNVTLSCEQNLNHDAMYWYRQDPGQGLRLIYYSQIVNDFQKGDIAEGYSVSREKKESFPLTVTSAQKNPTAFYLCASGRRDSYEQYFGPGTRLTVT.

The CDR3 DNA sequence: TGTGCCAGCAGCGTAGCGGGAGCCAGGGACACTGAAGCTTTCTTT. It is translated as CASSVAGARDTEAFF. This rearrangement joins TRBV9 to TRBJ1-1; D is perhaps TRBD1 (5 bases). The germline CDR1 and CDR2 sequences are SGDLS and YYNGEE. This CDR3 is built from 15 residues. Trimming removed 0 bases at V and 3 bases at J, with 12 bases between. Full variable domain (rest looked up from reference TRBV9 and TRBJ1-1): DSGVTQTPKHLITATGQRVTLRCSPRSGDLSVYWYQQSLDQGLQFLIQYYNGEERAKGNILERFSAQQFPDLHSELNLSSLELGDSALYFCASSVAGARDTEAFFGQGTRLTVV.

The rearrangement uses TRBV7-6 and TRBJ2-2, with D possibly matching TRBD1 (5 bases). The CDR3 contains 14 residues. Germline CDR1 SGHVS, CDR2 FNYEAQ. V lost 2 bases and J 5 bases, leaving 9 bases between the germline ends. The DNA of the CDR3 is TGTGCCAGCAGCTTACTCAGGGTGACCGGGGAGCTGTTTTTT. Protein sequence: CASSLLRVTGELFF.

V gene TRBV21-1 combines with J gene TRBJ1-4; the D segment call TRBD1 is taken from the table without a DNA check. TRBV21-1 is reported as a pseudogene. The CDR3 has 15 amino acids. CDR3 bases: TGTGCCAGCAGCAAGGGACAGGGGGCGAGTGAAAAACTGTTTTTT. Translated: CASSKGQGASEKLFF.

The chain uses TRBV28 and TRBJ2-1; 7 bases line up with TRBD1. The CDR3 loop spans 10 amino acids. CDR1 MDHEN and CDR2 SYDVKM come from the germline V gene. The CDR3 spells CGTGAGEQFF. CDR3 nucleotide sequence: TGTGGAACAGGGGCGGGTGAGCAGTTCTTC.

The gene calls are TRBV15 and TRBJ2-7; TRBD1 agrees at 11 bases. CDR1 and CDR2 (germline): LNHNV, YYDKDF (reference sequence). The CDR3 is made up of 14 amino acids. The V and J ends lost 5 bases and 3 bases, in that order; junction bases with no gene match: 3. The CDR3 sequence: CATSPGTGGYEQYF. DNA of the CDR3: TGTGCCACCAGCCCCGGGACAGGGGGCTACGAGCAGTACTTC.

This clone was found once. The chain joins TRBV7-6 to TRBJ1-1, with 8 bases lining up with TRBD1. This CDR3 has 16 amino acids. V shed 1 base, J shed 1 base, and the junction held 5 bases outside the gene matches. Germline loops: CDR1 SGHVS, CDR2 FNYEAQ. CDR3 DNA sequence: TGTGCCAGCAGCTTAGGGCCAGGGGGCGCGAACACTGAAGCTTTCTTT. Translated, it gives CASSLGPGGANTEAFF.

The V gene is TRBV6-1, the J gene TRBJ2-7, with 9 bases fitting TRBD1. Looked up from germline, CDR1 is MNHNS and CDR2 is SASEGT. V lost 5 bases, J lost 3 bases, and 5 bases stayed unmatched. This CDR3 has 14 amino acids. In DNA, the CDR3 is TGTGCCAGCAGTAGGGGACAGGGTATCTACGAGCAGTACTTC. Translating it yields CASSRGQGIYEQYF.

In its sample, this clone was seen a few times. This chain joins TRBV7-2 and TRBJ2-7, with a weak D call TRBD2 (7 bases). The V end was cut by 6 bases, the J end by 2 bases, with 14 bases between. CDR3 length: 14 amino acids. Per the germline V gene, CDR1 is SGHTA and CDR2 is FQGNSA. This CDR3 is CASRPAGAPYEQYF. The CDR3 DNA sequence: TGTGCCAGCAGGCCCGCGGGGGCCCCCTACGAGCAGTACTTC.